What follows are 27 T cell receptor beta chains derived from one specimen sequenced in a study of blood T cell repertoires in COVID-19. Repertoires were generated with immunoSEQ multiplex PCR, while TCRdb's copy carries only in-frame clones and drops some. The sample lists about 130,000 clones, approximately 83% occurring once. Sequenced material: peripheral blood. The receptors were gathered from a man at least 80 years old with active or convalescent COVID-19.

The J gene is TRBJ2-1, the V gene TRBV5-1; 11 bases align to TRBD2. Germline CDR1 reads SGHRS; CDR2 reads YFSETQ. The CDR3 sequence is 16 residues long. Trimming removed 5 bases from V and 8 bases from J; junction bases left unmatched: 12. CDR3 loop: CASRRTVLAGVDEQFF. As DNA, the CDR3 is TGCGCCAGCAGAAGGACAGTACTAGCGGGAGTGGATGAGCAGTTCTTC.

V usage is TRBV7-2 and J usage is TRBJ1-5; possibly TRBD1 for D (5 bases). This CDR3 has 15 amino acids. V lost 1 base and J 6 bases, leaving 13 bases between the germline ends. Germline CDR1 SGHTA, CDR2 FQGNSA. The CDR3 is CASSLGQGMSQPQHF. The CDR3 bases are TGTGCCAGCAGCTTAGGGCAGGGTATGAGTCAGCCCCAGCATTTT.

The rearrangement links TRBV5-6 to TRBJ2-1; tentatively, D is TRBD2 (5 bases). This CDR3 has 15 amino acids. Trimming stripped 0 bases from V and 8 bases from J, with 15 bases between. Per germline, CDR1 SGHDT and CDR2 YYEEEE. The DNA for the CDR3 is TGTGCCAGCAGCTTGGCCCGGGGAAATAGGGATGAGCAGTTCTTC. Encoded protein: CASSLARGNRDEQFF.

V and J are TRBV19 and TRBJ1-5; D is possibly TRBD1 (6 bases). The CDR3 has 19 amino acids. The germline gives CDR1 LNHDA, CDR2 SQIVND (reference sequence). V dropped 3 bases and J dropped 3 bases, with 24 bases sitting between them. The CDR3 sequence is CASSMGWGRDISFNQPQHF. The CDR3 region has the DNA TGTGCCAGTAGTATGGGCTGGGGGCGCGACATCAGTTTCAATCAGCCCCAGCATTTT.

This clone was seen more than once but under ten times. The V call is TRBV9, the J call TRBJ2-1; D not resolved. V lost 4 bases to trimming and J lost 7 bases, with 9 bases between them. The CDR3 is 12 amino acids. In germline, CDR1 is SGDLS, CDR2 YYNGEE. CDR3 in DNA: TGTGCCAGCAGCCCCCCCGTAAATGAGCAGTTCTTC. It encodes CASSPPVNEQFF.

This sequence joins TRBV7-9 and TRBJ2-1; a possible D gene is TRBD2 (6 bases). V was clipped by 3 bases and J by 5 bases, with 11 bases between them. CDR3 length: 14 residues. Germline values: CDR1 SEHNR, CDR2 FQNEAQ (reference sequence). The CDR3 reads CASSFILANNEQFF. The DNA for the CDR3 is TGTGCCAGCAGCTTTATCCTAGCGAACAATGAGCAGTTCTTC.

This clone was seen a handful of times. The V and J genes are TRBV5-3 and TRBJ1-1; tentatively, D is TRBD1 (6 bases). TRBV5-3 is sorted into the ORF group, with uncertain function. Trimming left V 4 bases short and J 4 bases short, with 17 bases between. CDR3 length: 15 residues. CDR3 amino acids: CARSGMTGETTEAFF. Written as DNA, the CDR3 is TGTGCCAGAAGCGGAATGACAGGAGAGACCACTGAAGCTTTCTTT.

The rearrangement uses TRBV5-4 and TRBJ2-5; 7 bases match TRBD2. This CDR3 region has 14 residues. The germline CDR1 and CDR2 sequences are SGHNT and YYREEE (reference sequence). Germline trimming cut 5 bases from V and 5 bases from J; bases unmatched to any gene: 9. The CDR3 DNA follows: TGTGCCAGCAGGCGGGAGTTTACCGGGGAGACCCAGTACTTC. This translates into CASRREFTGETQYF.

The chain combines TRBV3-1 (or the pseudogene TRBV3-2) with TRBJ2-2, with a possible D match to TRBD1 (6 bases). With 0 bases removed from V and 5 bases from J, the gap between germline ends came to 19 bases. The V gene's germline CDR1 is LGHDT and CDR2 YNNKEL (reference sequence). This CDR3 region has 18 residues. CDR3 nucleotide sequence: TGTGCCAGCAGCCAAGAAAGAGGAAGACAGGACGTGACCGGGGAGCTGTTTTTT. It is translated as CASSQERGRQDVTGELFF.

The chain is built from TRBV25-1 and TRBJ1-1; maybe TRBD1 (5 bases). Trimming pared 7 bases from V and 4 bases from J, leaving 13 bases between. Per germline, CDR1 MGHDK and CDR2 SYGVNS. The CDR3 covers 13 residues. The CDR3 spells CASKPQGFTEAFF. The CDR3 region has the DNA TGTGCCAGCAAACCCCAGGGTTTCACTGAAGCTTTCTTT.

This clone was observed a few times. CDR3 sequence: CASSEGVKHRGPDTEAFF. The CDR3 DNA reads as TGTGCCAGCAGTGAAGGTGTGAAACACAGGGGTCCGGACACTGAAGCTTTCTTT. This chain connects TRBV6-1 to TRBJ1-1, with 7 nucleotides matching TRBD1. CDR1 and CDR2 (germline): MNHNS, SASEGT. The CDR3 has 18 residues. V was pared by 1 base and J by 3 bases, with 14 bases of the junction left unmatched.

CDR3 region: CASSLGQGTYGYTF. The CDR3 nucleotides read TGCGCCAGCAGCTTGGGTCAGGGGACCTATGGCTACACCTTC. The chain combines TRBV5-1 with TRBJ1-2, with D possibly being TRBD1 (6 bases). CDR1 and CDR2 from the germline V gene are SGHRS and YFSETQ. The V end lost 0 bases, the J end lost 4 bases, and 10 bases lay between the germline ends. There are 14 residues in the CDR3.

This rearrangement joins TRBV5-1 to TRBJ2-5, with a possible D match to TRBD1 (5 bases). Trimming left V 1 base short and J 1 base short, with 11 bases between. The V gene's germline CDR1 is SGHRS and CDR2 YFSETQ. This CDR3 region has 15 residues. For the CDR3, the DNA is TGCGCCAGCAGCTTGCTCGGGCAGGGCCAAGAGACCCAGTACTTC. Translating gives CASSLLGQGQETQYF.

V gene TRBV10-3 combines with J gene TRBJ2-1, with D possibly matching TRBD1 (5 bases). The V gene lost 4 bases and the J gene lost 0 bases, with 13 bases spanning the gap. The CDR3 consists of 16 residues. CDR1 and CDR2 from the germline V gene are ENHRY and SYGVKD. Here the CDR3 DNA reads TGTGCCATCAGTGCCTGGGGCCTCAGCTCCTACAATGAGCAGTTCTTC. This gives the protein CAISAWGLSSYNEQFF.

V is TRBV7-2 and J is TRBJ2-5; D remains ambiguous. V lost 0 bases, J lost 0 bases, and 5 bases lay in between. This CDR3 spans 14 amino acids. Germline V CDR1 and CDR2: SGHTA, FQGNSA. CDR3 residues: CASSLAGDQETQYF. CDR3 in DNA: TGTGCCAGCAGCTTAGCCGGAGACCAAGAGACCCAGTACTTC.

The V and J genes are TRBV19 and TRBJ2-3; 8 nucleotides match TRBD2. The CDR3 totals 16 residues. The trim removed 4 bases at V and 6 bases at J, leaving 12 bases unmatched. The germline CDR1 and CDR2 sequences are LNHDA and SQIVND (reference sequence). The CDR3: CASSSHVAGKGDTQYF. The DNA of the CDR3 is TGTGCCAGTAGTAGTCACGTAGCGGGAAAGGGGGATACGCAGTATTTT.

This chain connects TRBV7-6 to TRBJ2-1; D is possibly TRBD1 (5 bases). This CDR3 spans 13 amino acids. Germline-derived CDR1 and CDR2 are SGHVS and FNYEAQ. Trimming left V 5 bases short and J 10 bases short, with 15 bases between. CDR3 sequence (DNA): TGTGCCAGCAGCCAAGGGGTGTACCGGGAGCAGTTCTTC. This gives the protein CASSQGVYREQFF. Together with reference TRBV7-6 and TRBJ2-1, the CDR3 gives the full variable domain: GAGVSQSPRYKVTKRGQDVALRCDPISGHVSLYWYRQALGQGPEFLTYFNYEAQQDKSGLPNDRFSAERPEGSISTLTIQRTEQRDSAMYRCASSQGVYREQFFGPGTRLTVL.

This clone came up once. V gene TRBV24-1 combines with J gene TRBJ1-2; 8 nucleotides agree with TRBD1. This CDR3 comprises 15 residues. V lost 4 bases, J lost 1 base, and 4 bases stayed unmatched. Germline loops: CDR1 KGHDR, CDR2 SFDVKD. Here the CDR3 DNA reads TGTGCCACCAGTGACAAGGACAGGGATAACTATGGCTACACCTTC. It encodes CATSDKDRDNYGYTF.

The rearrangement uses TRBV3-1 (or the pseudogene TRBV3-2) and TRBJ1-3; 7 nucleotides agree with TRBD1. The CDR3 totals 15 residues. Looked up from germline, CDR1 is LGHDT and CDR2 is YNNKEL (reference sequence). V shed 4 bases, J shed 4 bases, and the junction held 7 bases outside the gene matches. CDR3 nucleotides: TGTGCCAGCAGCCCAAACCGGGACAGCGGAAACACCATATATTTT. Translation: CASSPNRDSGNTIYF.

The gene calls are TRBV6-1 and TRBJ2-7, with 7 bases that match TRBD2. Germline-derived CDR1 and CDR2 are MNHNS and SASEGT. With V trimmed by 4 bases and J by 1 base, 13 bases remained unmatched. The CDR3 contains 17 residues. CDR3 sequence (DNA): TGTGCCAGCAGTGTGGAAGAAGGCGGGGGACGTTCCTACGAGCAGTACTTC. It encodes CASSVEEGGGRSYEQYF.

The CDR3 DNA reads TGCGCCAGCAGCTTGGGGACAGGGGGCACTGAAGCTTTCTTT. Protein: CASSLGTGGTEAFF. V is TRBV5-1 and J is TRBJ1-1, with 10 bases lining up with TRBD1. V was pared by 0 bases and J by 4 bases, with 0 bases of the junction left unmatched. Germline CDR1 and CDR2: SGHRS and YFSETQ. The CDR3 is 14 amino acids.

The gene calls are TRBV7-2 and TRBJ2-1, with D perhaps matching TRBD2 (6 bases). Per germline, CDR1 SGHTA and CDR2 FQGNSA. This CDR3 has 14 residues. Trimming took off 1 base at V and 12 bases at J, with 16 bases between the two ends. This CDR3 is CASSLEARGTGQFF. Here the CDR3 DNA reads TGTGCCAGCAGCTTAGAGGCTAGAGGGACTGGGCAGTTCTTC.

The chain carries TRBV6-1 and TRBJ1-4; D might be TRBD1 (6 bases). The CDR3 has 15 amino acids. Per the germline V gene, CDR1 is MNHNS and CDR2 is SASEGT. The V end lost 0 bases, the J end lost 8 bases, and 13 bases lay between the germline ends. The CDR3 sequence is CASSEARTVGEKLFF. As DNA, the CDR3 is TGTGCCAGCAGTGAAGCGCGGACAGTGGGGGAAAAACTGTTTTTT.

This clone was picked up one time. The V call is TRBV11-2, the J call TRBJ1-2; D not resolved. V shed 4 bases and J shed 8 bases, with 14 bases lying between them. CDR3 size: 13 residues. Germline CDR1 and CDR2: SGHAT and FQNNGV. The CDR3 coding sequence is TGTGCCAGCAGCTCAGCGGGGAGTGGAGGCTACACCTTC. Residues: CASSSAGSGGYTF.

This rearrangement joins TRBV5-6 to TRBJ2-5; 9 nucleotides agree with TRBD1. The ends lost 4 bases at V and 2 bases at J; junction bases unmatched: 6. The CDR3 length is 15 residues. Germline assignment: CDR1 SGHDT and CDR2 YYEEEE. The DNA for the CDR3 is TGTGCCAGCAGCATAGGGACAGGGAATCAAGAGACCCAGTACTTC. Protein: CASSIGTGNQETQYF.

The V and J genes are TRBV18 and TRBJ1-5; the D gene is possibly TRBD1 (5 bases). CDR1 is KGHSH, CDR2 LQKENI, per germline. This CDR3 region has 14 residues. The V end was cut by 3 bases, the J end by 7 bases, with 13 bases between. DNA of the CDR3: TGTGCCAGCTCACCGACACCACAGGCGCAGCCCCAGCATTTT. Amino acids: CASSPTPQAQPQHF.

Written as DNA, the CDR3 is TGTGCCAGCAGCTTCCCGACCGGGACTAGCGGGAGGCAGGAGCAGTTCTTC. Its protein is CASSFPTGTSGRQEQFF. This chain links TRBV7-2 with TRBJ2-1; 15 nucleotides match TRBD2. CDR1 is SGHTA and CDR2 is FQGNSA in the germline V gene. The CDR3 sequence is 17 residues long. Unmatched junction bases numbered 10, after V lost 3 bases and J lost 10 bases.